This passage covers 30 T cell receptor beta chains from one sample sequenced in a study of monozygotic twins with inflammatory bowel disease. One entry per CDR3 protein, without DNA, is what TCRdb gives after re-calling the 5' RACE reads. The data show approximately 330,000 distinct CDR3 sequences, and the top ten clones hold roughly 2%. Sequenced material: blood. The receptors derive from a human donor with ulcerative colitis or Crohn's disease, or a healthy co-twin of an affected twin (not recorded which).

The CDR3 spells CASSYVVRRTYEQYF. This chain uses TRBV6-5 with TRBJ2-7; TCRdb's D call of TRBD2 is untestable without DNA. The germline V gene has CDR1 MNHEY and CDR2 SVGAGI. The CDR3 has 15 amino acids.

The V call is TRBV5-1, the J call TRBJ1-4. Germline CDR1 and CDR2: SGHRS and YFSETQ. CDR3 length: 14 amino acids. The CDR3 spells CASSTDGRDEKLFF. The full variable domain, completed using reference TRBV5-1 and TRBJ1-4, is KAGVTQTPRYLIKTRGQQVTLSCSPISGHRSVSWYQQTPGQGLQFLFEYFSETQRNKGNFPGRFSGRQFSNSRSEMNVSTLELGDSALYLCASSTDGRDEKLFFGSGTQLSVL.

The gene calls are TRBV28 and TRBJ1-5; there is no DNA to check the TCRdb D call of TRBD1. Germline V gene sequence: CDR1 MDHEN, CDR2 SYDVKM. This CDR3 contains 16 residues. CDR3 protein: CASSPRGFQSNQPQHF.

The chain joins TRBV7-9 to TRBJ2-7; TCRdb picks TRBD1, but there is no DNA to check that call. The V gene's germline CDR1 is SEHNR and CDR2 FQNEAQ (reference sequence). The CDR3 covers 16 residues. The CDR3: CASTPPDGEGAYEQYF.

The chain joins TRBV7-2 to TRBJ2-5; with no DNA, the TCRdb D assignment of TRBD2 cannot be verified. The CDR3 loop spans 15 amino acids. Germline V gene lookup returns CDR1 SGHTA and CDR2 FQGNSA. CDR3 amino acids: CASSLTSGGIETQYF.

The rearrangement links TRBV7-8 to TRBJ1-2; TCRdb returns TRBD1, unconfirmable since there is no DNA. The germline V gene has CDR1 SGHVS and CDR2 FQNEAQ. The CDR3 sequence is 15 residues long. CDR3 protein: CASSPYRDEFGGYTF.

The gene calls are TRBV5-3 and TRBJ2-1; without DNA, the TCRdb call of TRBD2 cannot be checked. TRBV5-3 is an open reading frame whose function is uncertain. The CDR3 runs 15 residues. The CDR3 loop is CARSQRRTSGNEQFF.

V usage is TRBV4-3 and J usage is TRBJ1-2; the D call from TCRdb, TRBD1, cannot be confirmed without DNA. This CDR3 has 16 amino acids. In germline, CDR1 is LGHNA, CDR2 YSLEER. The CDR3 loop reads CASSQDLLGQRGGYTF.

The chain employs TRBV4-1 and TRBJ2-3; no DNA is available, so the TRBD2 call from TCRdb remains unchecked. The CDR3 is made up of 17 amino acids. Germline values: CDR1 MGHRA, CDR2 YSYEKL. CDR3 amino acids: CASSLQAGGRAADTQYF.

The chain is built from TRBV9 and TRBJ2-2; TCRdb's D call, TRBD2, is unchecked because there is no DNA. Germline-derived CDR1 and CDR2 are SGDLS and YYNGEE. The CDR3 extends over 15 amino acids. CDR3 protein: CASSVAIASGGELFF.

This sequence joins TRBV12-3 or TRBV12-4 and TRBJ2-1; checking the TCRdb D call of TRBD1 is not possible without DNA. There are 12 residues in the CDR3. CDR3: CASSPQGEEPFF.

This chain connects TRBV5-1 to TRBJ1-5; as DNA is missing, the TRBD1 call by TCRdb cannot be tested. There are 17 residues in the CDR3. Germline V lookup: CDR1 SGHRS, CDR2 YFSETQ. The CDR3 sequence: CASSFGQGSYSNQPQHF.

This CDR3 is CASSPGTANEKLIF. This chain joins TRBV5-5 and TRBJ1-4; as DNA is missing, the TRBD1 call by TCRdb cannot be tested. The length of the CDR3 is 14 residues. The germline V gene has CDR1 SGHKS and CDR2 YYEKEE (reference sequence). The full variable domain, in which reference TRBV5-5 and TRBJ1-4 provide the parts outside the CDR3, is DAGVTQSPTHLIKTRGQQVTLRCSPISGHKSVSWYQQVLGQGPQFIFQYYEKEERGRGNFPDRFSARQFPNYSSELNVNALLLGDSALYLCASSPGTANEKLIFGSGTQLSVL.

The rearrangement joins TRBV12-3 or TRBV12-4 to TRBJ2-1; TCRdb returns TRBD1, unconfirmable since there is no DNA. The CDR3 totals 16 residues. The CDR3 loop is CASSLGDRSFYNEQFF.

The chain joins TRBV20-1 to TRBJ1-5; no DNA is available, so the TRBD1 call from TCRdb remains unchecked. Looked up from germline, CDR1 is DFQATT and CDR2 is SNEGSKA (reference sequence). The CDR3 is made up of 16 amino acids. Here the CDR3 reads CSARPLRGEGNQPQHF.

The genes are TRBV6-1 and TRBJ1-2; there is no DNA to check the TCRdb D call of TRBD1. CDR3 length: 16 amino acids. The germline V gene has CDR1 MNHNS and CDR2 SASEGT. CDR3 protein: CATWSSVGGPEYGYTF.

The chain joins TRBV6-6 to TRBJ2-1. CDR1 is MNHNY, CDR2 SVGAGI, per germline (reference sequence). The CDR3 spans 13 residues. The CDR3 region is CASSYTSYNEQFF.

The chain has TRBV29-1 and TRBJ2-7; the TCRdb call, TRBD1, lacks DNA for checking. CDR1 is SQVTM and CDR2 is ANQGSEA in the germline V gene. This CDR3 is 13 amino acids long. CDR3 protein: CSVDNLDGGEQYF.

This sequence joins TRBV19 and TRBJ2-5; the TCRdb D gene call, TRBD2, has no DNA to confirm it. This CDR3 region has 12 residues. Germline V gene data show CDR1 as LNHDA and CDR2 as SQIVND (reference sequence). CDR3 loop: CASPTSRETQYF.

The rearrangement joins TRBV6-5 to TRBJ2-5; as DNA is missing, the TRBD1 call by TCRdb cannot be tested. Per the germline V gene, CDR1 is MNHEY and CDR2 is SVGAGI. The CDR3 runs to 15 residues. CDR3 amino acids: CASSLQLGGGETQYF.

CDR3 loop: CASSKGRQSTDTQYF. The chain is built from TRBV5-1 and TRBJ2-3; TCRdb's D call of TRBD1 is untestable without DNA. Germline values: CDR1 SGHRS, CDR2 YFSETQ. CDR3 length: 15 residues.

This chain links TRBV7-2 with TRBJ1-1; TCRdb reports TRBD1, a call that lacks DNA to check it against. CDR3 length: 12 amino acids. Germline V lookup: CDR1 SGHTA, CDR2 FQGNSA. CDR3 in amino acids: CASSKTGFEAFF. The complete variable domain, with remaining parts taken from reference TRBV7-2 and TRBJ1-1, reads GAGVSQSPSNKVTEKGKDVELRCDPISGHTALYWYRQSLGQGLEFLIYFQGNSAPDKSGLPSDRFSAERTGGSVSTLTIQRTQQEDSAVYLCASSKTGFEAFFGQGTRLTVV.

The gene calls are TRBV2 and TRBJ2-5; TCRdb outputs TRBD1, but without DNA this stays unchecked. CDR1 and CDR2 (germline): SNHLY, FYNNEI. The CDR3 contains 13 residues. Here the CDR3 reads CASSAPGTETQYF.

The rearrangement links TRBV6-2 or TRBV6-3 to TRBJ2-2; the D gene TCRdb calls, TRBD1, cannot be checked with no DNA. Germline lookup yields CDR1 MNHEY and CDR2 SVGEGT. The CDR3 spans 15 residues. The CDR3: CASSYRGPNTGELFF.

The chain uses TRBV3-1 and TRBJ2-7; no DNA is available, so the TRBD2 call from TCRdb remains unchecked. In germline, CDR1 is LGHDT, CDR2 YNNKEL (reference sequence). The CDR3 spans 13 residues. CDR3 region: CASSLSGAWEQYF.

CDR3 loop: CSVGRGQGSEAFF. The chain couples TRBV29-1 to TRBJ1-1; as DNA is missing, the TRBD1 call by TCRdb cannot be tested. The CDR3 is made up of 13 amino acids. Germline-derived CDR1 and CDR2 are SQVTM and ANQGSEA.

The chain has TRBV5-1 and TRBJ1-1; TCRdb reports TRBD1, a call that lacks DNA to check it against. Germline assignment: CDR1 SGHRS and CDR2 YFSETQ. There are 13 residues in the CDR3. CDR3 amino acids: CASSLIQGSEAFF.

This chain links TRBV20-1 with TRBJ1-1; TCRdb gives TRBD1 as the D gene, but with no DNA this cannot be confirmed. Germline V gene sequence: CDR1 DFQATT, CDR2 SNEGSKA (reference sequence). CDR3 size: 15 residues. The chain's CDR3 is CSARVVGISGAEAFF.

The genes are TRBV20-1 and TRBJ2-1; with no DNA, the TCRdb D assignment of TRBD1 cannot be verified. Germline CDR1 reads DFQATT; CDR2 reads SNEGSKA (reference sequence). The CDR3 spans 15 residues. This CDR3 is CSARDESPGGEEQFF.

The rearrangement links TRBV7-2 to TRBJ2-7; checking the TCRdb D call of TRBD1 is not possible without DNA. CDR1 SGHTA and CDR2 FQGNSA come from the germline V gene. The CDR3 loop spans 14 amino acids. This chain's CDR3 is CASSPGPNSYEQYF.